The 32 T cell receptor beta chains below all came from one sample that was sequenced in a study of pediatric ulcerative colitis. Generated by immunoSEQ multiplex PCR, the TCRdb table keeps only in-frame clones and is missing some. Of 55,000 to 70,000 clones in the sample, around 86% were seen once. The sequenced sample consisted of blood. The receptors derive from a boy aged 5 to 17 who was a control in a study of pediatric ulcerative colitis.

V gene TRBV19 combines with J gene TRBJ1-2, with no clear D. The CDR3 spans 14 residues. Germline V gives CDR1 LNHDA, CDR2 SQIVND (reference sequence). V was trimmed by 2 bases and J by 3 bases, leaving 10 bases between them. CDR3 nucleotide sequence: TGTGCCAGTAGTATATCGGCAGGAGACTATGGCTACACCTTC. Its translation is CASSISAGDYGYTF. Complete variable domain (other parts from reference TRBV19 and TRBJ1-2): DGGITQSPKYLFRKEGQNVTLSCEQNLNHDAMYWYRQDPGQGLRLIYYSQIVNDFQKGDIAEGYSVSREKKESFPLTVTSAQKNPTAFYLCASSISAGDYGYTFGSGTRLTVV.

V is TRBV5-1 and J is TRBJ1-1; 9 positions agree with TRBD1. Germline CDR1 is SGHRS and CDR2 is YFSETQ. The CDR3 runs to 17 residues. V dropped 0 bases and J dropped 3; count of bases not matched to a gene: 9. The CDR3 sequence is CASSLAGSQGADTEAFF. The DNA for the CDR3 is TGCGCCAGCAGCTTGGCGGGGTCACAGGGGGCGGACACTGAAGCTTTCTTT.

This clone was seen once. The chain uses TRBV20-1 and TRBJ2-5; no clear D gene. V was clipped by 7 bases and J by 5 bases, with 8 bases between them. Germline CDR1 DFQATT, CDR2 SNEGSKA (reference sequence). The CDR3 sequence is 10 residues long. DNA for the CDR3: TGCAGTGTTAGGCGGGAGACCCAGTACTTC. Its translation is CSVRRETQYF.

This clone was seen a handful of times. V usage is TRBV5-4 and J usage is TRBJ1-2; D is possibly TRBD1 (5 bases). CDR1 SGHNT and CDR2 YYREEE come from the germline V gene (reference sequence). V was clipped by 0 bases and J by 7 bases, with 10 bases between them. CDR3 length: 13 residues. The CDR3 DNA sequence: TGTGCCAGCAGCTTGGTCCAGGGTGGTGGCTACACCTTC. This gives the protein CASSLVQGGGYTF.

V usage is TRBV4-1 and J usage is TRBJ2-3; D might be TRBD2 (5 bases). This CDR3 has 16 amino acids. The V gene lost 0 bases and the J gene lost 3 bases, with 13 bases spanning the gap. Germline V gene data show CDR1 as MGHRA and CDR2 as YSYEKL. DNA for the CDR3: TGCGCCAGCAGCCAAGATTCCCGGGGAACTACAGATACGCAGTATTTT. This sequence encodes CASSQDSRGTTDTQYF.

The chain combines TRBV4-3 with TRBJ1-5, with D tentatively TRBD1 (6 bases). V lost 4 bases and J lost 3, with 16 bases in between. The germline V gene encodes CDR1 LGHNA and CDR2 YSLEER. The CDR3 is made up of 16 amino acids. The CDR3, as DNA: TGCGCCAGCAGCCCAATCTTTAGACAGGACAATCAGCCCCAGCATTTT. Protein sequence: CASSPIFRQDNQPQHF.

The rearrangement uses TRBV19 and TRBJ2-1, with 9 nucleotides matching TRBD1. Per the germline V gene, CDR1 is LNHDA and CDR2 is SQIVND (reference sequence). CDR3 length: 16 amino acids. Germline trimming cut 4 bases from V and 2 bases from J; bases unmatched to any gene: 6. The CDR3: CASSTNRGLTYNEQFF. In nucleotides, the CDR3 is TGTGCCAGTAGTACTAACAGGGGGCTTACCTACAATGAGCAGTTCTTC. The full variable domain, rest sourced from reference TRBV19 and TRBJ2-1, is DGGITQSPKYLFRKEGQNVTLSCEQNLNHDAMYWYRQDPGQGLRLIYYSQIVNDFQKGDIAEGYSVSREKKESFPLTVTSAQKNPTAFYLCASSTNRGLTYNEQFFGPGTRLTVL.

V and J are TRBV19 and TRBJ1-3, with 9 bases identical to TRBD1. The germline V gene encodes CDR1 LNHDA and CDR2 SQIVND (reference sequence). The trim removed 7 bases at V and 3 bases at J, leaving 7 bases unmatched. There are 15 residues in the CDR3. CDR3 in amino acids: CASNPTGGYGNTIYF. The CDR3, as DNA: TGTGCCAGTAACCCGACAGGGGGATATGGAAACACCATATATTTT.

This sequence joins TRBV11-2 and TRBJ2-2; D may be TRBD1 (6 bases). V lost 2 bases, J lost 2 bases, and 12 bases lay in between. This CDR3 has 16 amino acids. Germline V CDR1 and CDR2: SGHAT, FQNNGV. The CDR3 DNA sequence: TGTGCCAGCAGCTTACTTGGACAGCCAAACACCGGGGAGCTGTTTTTT. It is translated as CASSLLGQPNTGELFF.

V usage is TRBV28 and J usage is TRBJ2-7; D is uncertain. V was cut by 4 bases and J by 12 bases, with 13 bases left in between. CDR1 and CDR2 from the germline V gene are MDHEN and SYDVKM. The CDR3 loop spans 11 amino acids. CDR3 region: CASSSEGMPYF. In DNA form, the CDR3 reads TGTGCCAGCAGTTCCGAAGGGATGCCGTACTTC.

CDR3 amino acids: CASSDEAGGANVLTF. The CDR3 DNA is TGTGCCAGCAGTGACGAGGCGGGGGGGGCCAACGTCCTGACTTTC. V is TRBV6-4 and J is TRBJ2-6; weak D call: TRBD2 (6 bases). CDR3 length equals 15 residues. V gave up 2 bases and J gave up 4 bases, with 9 bases separating them. Germline V gene data show CDR1 as MRHNA and CDR2 as SNTAGT.

The CDR3, as DNA: TGTGCCAGCAGCTTCAGGGGAAAGGGCGGGGAGCTGTTTTTT. This encodes CASSFRGKGGELFF. The chain employs TRBV7-8 and TRBJ2-2; TRBD1 is a possible D gene (6 bases). The V gene lost 3 bases and the J gene lost 7 bases, with 12 bases spanning the gap. Per germline, CDR1 SGHVS and CDR2 FQNEAQ. CDR3 size: 14 residues.

V is TRBV15 and J is TRBJ2-4; D remains ambiguous. CDR3 length: 13 residues. Germline V lookup: CDR1 LNHNV, CDR2 YYDKDF (reference sequence). The V gene lost 5 bases and the J gene lost 8 bases, with 13 bases spanning the gap. The CDR3 DNA reads as TGTGCCACCAGCTCAGTGGGTTTGGACATTCAGTACTTC. This sequence encodes CATSSVGLDIQYF.

The chain couples TRBV7-2 to TRBJ1-1, with TRBD1 identical over 8 bases. The junction had 5 bases not matched to a gene; V was cut back by 1 base and J by 4 bases. The CDR3 consists of 15 residues. Germline V gene sequence: CDR1 SGHTA, CDR2 FQGNSA. CDR3 coding DNA: TGTGCCAGCAGCTTAGACCGGACAGGGAGCACTGAAGCTTTCTTT. It is translated as CASSLDRTGSTEAFF.

The rearrangement links TRBV7-3 to TRBJ1-1; D call uncertain. The CDR3 runs 12 residues. Looked up from germline, CDR1 is SGHTA and CDR2 is FQGTGA. Trimming left V 5 bases short and J 4 bases short, with 8 bases between. This CDR3 is CASSHVGTEAFF. The DNA for the CDR3 is TGTGCCAGCAGCCACGTGGGCACTGAAGCTTTCTTT.

The V gene is TRBV28, the J gene TRBJ2-7, with TRBD2 as a possible D gene (5 bases). CDR1 MDHEN and CDR2 SYDVKM come from the germline V gene. The CDR3 has 13 residues. The germline V and J ends were trimmed by 10 bases and 3 bases, with 16 bases remaining between them. CDR3 bases: TGTGCCACCCAGGACTTTTTTATCTACGAGCAGTACTTC. This gives the protein CATQDFFIYEQYF.

This clone was counted once. The V gene is TRBV6-4, the J gene TRBJ2-1; TRBD2 agrees at 11 bases. V lost 3 bases, J lost 9 bases, and 7 bases stayed unmatched. Germline V gene lookup returns CDR1 MRHNA and CDR2 SNTAGT. The CDR3 has 15 amino acids. CDR3 sequence reads: CASSELAGDRTEQFF. As DNA, the CDR3 is TGTGCCAGCAGTGAACTAGCGGGAGATCGTACTGAGCAGTTCTTC.

The genes are TRBV7-2 and TRBJ2-7, with 9 bases that match TRBD1. Germline CDR1 and CDR2: SGHTA and FQGNSA. With 5 bases clipped from V and 6 bases from J, the junction kept 11 bases outside the gene matches. CDR3 length equals 15 residues. The CDR3 loop reads CASSPRDRVYGEQYF. CDR3 DNA sequence: TGTGCCAGCAGCCCCAGGGACAGGGTTTACGGCGAGCAGTACTTC.

This sequence joins TRBV10-3 and TRBJ1-5; 7 bases match TRBD1. The CDR3 totals 14 residues. The J segment lost 7 bases and the V segment lost 5 bases, leaving 8 bases of the junction unmatched. Germline CDR1 and CDR2: ENHRY and SYGVKD. The CDR3 DNA is TGTGCCATCAGTCATGACAGGGAAGGGCAGCCCCAGCATTTT. This sequence encodes CAISHDREGQPQHF.

This clone was counted only a few times. The chain carries TRBV10-1 and TRBJ2-7, with 13 bases identical to TRBD2. The CDR3 loop spans 13 amino acids. Germline CDR1 and CDR2: WNHNN and SYGVQD (reference sequence). V trimming: 8 bases; J trimming: 3 bases; junction bases outside the gene matches: 1. This chain's CDR3 is CASGTSGNYEQYF. CDR3 DNA sequence: TGCGCCAGCGGGACTAGCGGGAACTACGAGCAGTACTTC.

The chain joins TRBV7-9 to TRBJ2-5; 8 bases map to TRBD1. Germline assignment: CDR1 SEHNR and CDR2 FQNEAQ (reference sequence). CDR3 length: 15 amino acids. V shed 4 bases, J shed 4 bases, and the junction held 8 bases outside the gene matches. The CDR3 coding sequence is TGTGCCAGCAGCTCCCCGACAGGGGCGGGAGAGACCCAGTACTTC. Translated: CASSSPTGAGETQYF.

The chain carries TRBV19 and TRBJ1-1; D remains ambiguous. Germline CDR1 is LNHDA and CDR2 is SQIVND (reference sequence). Trimming pared 4 bases from V and 1 base from J, leaving 7 bases between. The CDR3 is 13 residues long. CDR3 region: CASSNSGNTEAFF. As DNA, the CDR3 is TGTGCCAGTAGTAATTCGGGGAACACTGAAGCTTTCTTT.

V and J are TRBV20-1 and TRBJ2-1, with 8 nucleotides matching TRBD2. This CDR3 has 11 residues. Germline CDR1 is DFQATT and CDR2 is SNEGSKA (reference sequence). After removal of 3 bases from V and 9 bases from J, the junction contained 1 base not matched to a gene. CDR3 nucleotides: TGCAGTGCTAGTCGGGGGGGTGAGCAGTTCTTC. It codes for CSASRGGEQFF.

The chain carries TRBV6-5 and TRBJ2-2; tentatively, D is TRBD2 (6 bases). V was clipped by 7 bases and J by 4 bases, with 16 bases between them. Germline CDR1 reads MNHEY; CDR2 reads SVGAGI. This CDR3 region has 15 residues. In DNA, the CDR3 is TGTGCCAGCAAGGTTGGCGGGGCCGTCACCGGGGAGCTGTTTTTT. Amino acids: CASKVGGAVTGELFF.

For the CDR3, the DNA is TGTGCCAGCAGCTTCGACAGGGATACTGAAGCTTTCTTT. Amino acid sequence: CASSFDRDTEAFF. The genes are TRBV5-8 and TRBJ1-1; 7 bases agree with TRBD1. This CDR3 has 13 residues. Germline V lookup: CDR1 SGHTS, CDR2 YDEGEE. Trimming at V came to 2 bases and at J to 5 bases, leaving 3 bases not matched to a gene.

The genes are TRBV7-2 and TRBJ1-1; D gene unclear. Between the trimmed V and J ends, which lost 2 bases and 7 bases, there was a span of 17 bases. The CDR3 contains 15 residues. CDR1 is SGHTA, CDR2 FQGNSA, per germline. CDR3 DNA: TGTGCCAGCAGCTTATATACCGACCGGGTGTTTGAAGCTTTCTTT. This codes for CASSLYTDRVFEAFF.

J is TRBJ2-6 and V is TRBV14; tentatively, D is TRBD1 (6 bases). Germline V gene sequence: CDR1 SGHDN, CDR2 FVKESK. V gave up 2 bases and J gave up 0 bases, with 11 bases separating them. The CDR3 is made up of 17 amino acids. The CDR3 here is CASSQPGQFSGANVLTF. The CDR3 nucleotides are TGTGCCAGCAGCCAACCCGGACAGTTCTCTGGGGCCAACGTCCTGACTTTC.

V is TRBV15 and J is TRBJ1-5; tentatively, D is TRBD1 (6 bases). The CDR3 has 18 residues. CDR1 and CDR2 (germline): LNHNV, YYDKDF (reference sequence). The V end lost 5 bases, the J end lost 0 bases, and 20 bases lay between the germline ends. The CDR3 DNA sequence: TGTGCCACCAGCTCGGGACAACACGGTCATTCTAGCAATCAGCCCCAGCATTTT. Translating gives CATSSGQHGHSSNQPQHF.

This clone was recorded once. The V gene is TRBV21-1, the J gene TRBJ2-5; no check of the table's D call, TRBD2, against the DNA was made. TRBV21-1 has pseudogene status. There are 15 residues in the CDR3. CDR3 sequence (DNA): TGTGCCAGCAGCAACCATAGCGGGAGTTATGAGACCCAGTACTTC. It specifies CASSNHSGSYETQYF.

This chain links TRBV10-1 with TRBJ2-2, with D possibly TRBD1 on 6 matching bases. Germline values: CDR1 WNHNN, CDR2 SYGVQD (reference sequence). The CDR3 is 15 residues long. V lost 0 bases and J lost 1, with 6 bases in between. CDR3: CASSESGQNTGELFF. CDR3 DNA sequence: TGCGCCAGCAGTGAGTCGGGACAGAACACCGGGGAGCTGTTTTTT.

V and J are TRBV7-2 and TRBJ2-1; the D gene is possibly TRBD2 (5 bases). The CDR3 sequence is 19 residues long. Trimming removed 3 bases from V and 4 bases from J, with 25 bases in between. Germline assignment: CDR1 SGHTA and CDR2 FQGNSA. DNA for the CDR3: TGTGCCAGCAGCTTTAGGGCCCGTCGAGGAGCGGACGATTACAATGAGCAGTTCTTC. It yields the protein CASSFRARRGADDYNEQFF.

The chain uses TRBV6-4 and TRBJ2-5; 12 bases match TRBD2. CDR3 size: 17 residues. Germline V gene lookup returns CDR1 MRHNA and CDR2 SNTAGT. V trimming: 2 bases; J trimming: 1 base; junction bases outside the gene matches: 5. In DNA, the CDR3 is TGTGCCAGCAGTGACCCGGGACTAGCGGGTCGCCAAGAGACCCAGTACTTC. It encodes CASSDPGLAGRQETQYF.